This TCR beta chain was documented in a study of blood T cell repertoires in COVID-19. The overall study: Italy, Spain and the United States were the sources of the convalescent and acute COVID-19 samples. T cells, B-cell-depleted T cells, or PBMCs provided the cDNA or gDNA that served as material.

The CDR3 length is 15 residues. V gave up 5 bases and J gave up 6 bases; unmatched junction bases: 6. From germline, CDR1 is SNHLY and CDR2 FYNNEI. Authors' methods: It was from reference gene primer amplification that nucleated cell counts were estimated. TCRdb's copy holds only in-frame clones and misses some; the assay was immunoSEQ multiplex PCR. The V and J calls and clone size were taken over from that table, and D and trimming were inferred from the DNA. The sample lists a few hundred thousand clones, roughly nine tenths occurring once. The sequence derives from a woman between 45 and 60 years old with acute or convalescent COVID-19. V gene TRBV2 combines with J gene TRBJ2-1; 11 bases are a match to TRBD2. Input material: peripheral blood. In DNA form, the CDR3 reads TGTGCCAGCAGTCGGTTGGGGACTAGCGGCAATGAGCAGTTCTTC. This sequence encodes CASSRLGTSGNEQFF.